This TCR beta chain was observed in a study of CD8 T cells in ankylosing spondylitis. TCRdb used MiXCR to reprocess the 5' RACE reads, holding one entry per CDR3 protein. The table includes about 240,000 distinct CDR3 sequences, around 8% detected once. Material for sequencing was blood, either unsorted or a sorted T cell fraction (not recorded which). The sequence was collected from a female donor with ankylosing spondylitis or in good health (not recorded which).

CDR3 bases: TGTGCCAGCAGCTTAGGGAGACAGAGCAACAATGAGCAGTTCTTC. Protein sequence: CASSLGRQSNNEQFF. The chain is built from TRBV7-2 and TRBJ2-1, with D possibly being TRBD1 (5 bases). The CDR3 covers 15 residues. V lost 1 base, J lost 5 bases, and 12 bases lay in between. The germline V gene has CDR1 SGHTA and CDR2 FQGNSA.